Below, 4 T cell receptor beta chains from the same sample are listed, as sequenced in a study of CD8 T cells in Susac syndrome. Reverse transcription used about 0.45 to 1 ug RNA and random hexamers. TCRdb called the immunoSEQ multiplex PCR reads again in MiXCR, with one record for every CDR3 protein. The data contain just over 150,000 distinct CDR3 sequences, roughly 96% of them singletons. Sequencing was performed on CD4+ T cells from PBMCs. These receptors all come from a human donor with Susac syndrome.

The V call is TRBV20-1, the J call TRBJ2-7, with TRBD1 matching over 8 bases. V shed 0 bases, J shed 6 bases, and the junction held 7 bases outside the gene matches. In germline, CDR1 is DFQATT, CDR2 SNEGSKA (reference sequence). This CDR3 is built from 14 residues. CDR3 DNA: TGCAGTGCTAGAGACGCGGGACAGGTGTCCGAGCAGTACTTC. Encoded protein: CSARDAGQVSEQYF.

This chain joins TRBV25-1 and TRBJ2-3; D uncertain. The CDR3 sequence is 15 residues long. Germline CDR1 and CDR2: MGHDK and SYGVNS. Trimming removed 7 bases from V and 2 bases from J, with 16 bases in between. DNA for the CDR3: TGTGCCAGCACTCTGGGCGATTGGGCCACAGATACGCAGTATTTT. Translation: CASTLGDWATDTQYF.

V is TRBV7-9 and J is TRBJ1-6; 7 positions agree with TRBD1. The J segment lost 2 bases and the V segment lost 3 bases, leaving 4 bases of the junction unmatched. Per germline, CDR1 SEHNR and CDR2 FQNEAQ (reference sequence). There are 16 residues in the CDR3. CDR3 amino acids: CASSFGDRAYNSPLHF. The CDR3 nucleotides are TGTGCCAGCAGCTTTGGTGACAGGGCCTATAATTCACCCCTCCACTTT.

The rearrangement joins TRBV20-1 to TRBJ2-1; 11 nucleotides match TRBD2. The CDR3 runs to 14 residues. J was trimmed by 10 bases and V by 6 bases; bases with no gene match: 11. Germline CDR1 and CDR2: DFQATT and SNEGSKA (reference sequence). In nucleotides, the CDR3 is TGCAGTGCCCTCTCTAGCGGGGGGCGGGGGGAGCAGTTCTTC. It yields the protein CSALSSGGRGEQFF.